This TCR beta chain was sequenced during a study of blood T cell repertoires in COVID-19. Study-wide context: Sites in the United States, Italy and Spain provided acute and convalescent COVID-19 samples. The cDNA or gDNA used as material had been derived from T cells, B-cell-depleted T cells, or PBMCs.

In the authors' methods: Using reference gene primer amplification, nucleated cell counts were estimated. Profiling relied on immunoSEQ multiplex PCR, and the TCRdb table lists in-frame clones only, not all of them. The D gene and trimming were derived from the DNA, and the V and J assignments and clone size from that table. Of over 250,000 clones detected, more than 75% appear once; the ten largest clones hold around 0.91%. V lost 7 bases and J 0 bases, leaving 9 bases between the germline ends. Germline CDR1 and CDR2: MNHEY and SMNVEV (reference sequence). CDR3 length equals 13 residues. The chain joins TRBV27 to TRBJ1-2, with TRBD1 as a possible D gene (6 bases). The sequencing sample was made of peripheral blood. The TCR comes from a woman aged 40 to 50 who had recovered from COVID-19. DNA of the CDR3: TGTGCCAGCAAAGGACAGCCTAACTATGGCTACACCTTC. This encodes CASKGQPNYGYTF.